The next 21 T cell receptor beta chains were all read from a single sample in a study of blood T cell repertoires in COVID-19. TCRdb's table, derived via immunoSEQ multiplex PCR, lists solely in-frame clones and lacks some. The repertoire holds around 310,000 clones, approximately 90% seen once, with around an eighth in the top ten. The sequenced sample was peripheral blood. The origin of the receptors is a woman aged 55-75 years with acute or convalescent COVID-19.

This chain links TRBV19 with TRBJ2-5; D is perhaps TRBD1 (6 bases). The germline V gene encodes CDR1 LNHDA and CDR2 SQIVND (reference sequence). The CDR3 spans 15 residues. Trimming took off 6 bases at V and 5 bases at J, with 19 bases between the two ends. Here the CDR3 reads CASSPRKGVQETQYF. DNA for the CDR3: TGTGCCAGTAGCCCGAGAAAGGGGGTCCAGGAGACCCAGTACTTC. The full variable domain, completed using reference TRBV19 and TRBJ2-5, is DGGITQSPKYLFRKEGQNVTLSCEQNLNHDAMYWYRQDPGQGLRLIYYSQIVNDFQKGDIAEGYSVSREKKESFPLTVTSAQKNPTAFYLCASSPRKGVQETQYFGPGTRLLVL.

The rearrangement joins TRBV7-9 to TRBJ1-1; D is uncertain. The CDR3 loop spans 13 amino acids. From germline, CDR1 is SEHNR and CDR2 FQNEAQ (reference sequence). V lost 1 base and J lost 4, with 7 bases in between. In DNA, the CDR3 is TGTGCCAGCAGCTTAGATGGAGGCACTGAAGCTTTCTTT. Amino acids: CASSLDGGTEAFF.

CDR3 residues: CASSFRGGFYGYTF. The CDR3 coding sequence is TGTGCCAGCAGCTTTAGAGGCGGATTCTATGGCTACACCTTC. The chain employs TRBV5-6 and TRBJ1-2; D call uncertain. The CDR3 runs 14 residues. V was cut by 2 bases and J by 4 bases, with 12 bases left in between. CDR1 is SGHDT and CDR2 is YYEEEE in the germline V gene.

The chain joins TRBV7-2 to TRBJ1-1, with D possibly TRBD1 on 6 matching bases. Germline assignment: CDR1 SGHTA and CDR2 FQGNSA. Trimming pared 5 bases from V and 0 bases from J, leaving 10 bases between. There are 14 residues in the CDR3. The CDR3 spells CASSAGTLNTEAFF. CDR3 DNA sequence: TGTGCCAGCAGCGCCGGGACATTGAACACTGAAGCTTTCTTT.

This clone was recorded only once. The chain is built from TRBV5-5 and TRBJ1-1; TRBD1 aligns across 7 bases. J lost 8 bases, V lost 4 bases, and 14 bases had no gene match. Germline CDR1 SGHKS, CDR2 YYEKEE (reference sequence). The CDR3 contains 15 residues. The CDR3 DNA follows: TGTGCCAGCAGCCTTTTAGCTGTAGGGGGCGGGGAAGCTTTCTTT. As protein: CASSLLAVGGGEAFF.

The chain combines TRBV7-9 with TRBJ1-4; 9 positions match TRBD1. The junction had 11 bases not matched to a gene; V was cut back by 11 bases and J by 7 bases. Germline assignment: CDR1 SEHNR and CDR2 FQNEAQ (reference sequence). The CDR3 sequence is 14 residues long. The CDR3, as DNA: TGTGCCTTGGAAATCGGGGGACAGGGTGAAAAACTGTTTTTT. Residues: CALEIGGQGEKLFF.

The gene calls are TRBV4-1 and TRBJ2-4; D gene ambiguous. The CDR3 is 13 amino acids. V lost 8 bases and J lost 0, with 8 bases in between. CDR1 is MGHRA and CDR2 is YSYEKL in the germline V gene. Here the CDR3 reads CASGPIAKNIQYF. CDR3 coding DNA: TGCGCCAGCGGGCCAATAGCCAAAAACATTCAGTACTTC.

V and J are TRBV6-4 and TRBJ1-1, with 9 bases matching TRBD1. The CDR3 length is 13 residues. In germline, CDR1 is MRHNA, CDR2 SNTAGT. Unmatched junction bases numbered 3, after V lost 6 bases and J lost 4 bases. The CDR3 DNA sequence: TGTGCCAGCAGACAGGGGGCTGGCACTGAAGCTTTCTTT. It specifies CASRQGAGTEAFF.

This clone was observed once. V gene TRBV5-4 combines with J gene TRBJ2-5; a possible D gene is TRBD2 (6 bases). Between the trimmed V and J ends, which lost 2 bases and 9 bases, there was a span of 8 bases. The CDR3 extends over 11 amino acids. Germline V lookup: CDR1 SGHNT, CDR2 YYREEE (reference sequence). The CDR3 here is CASSLGEAQYF. The CDR3 coding sequence is TGTGCCAGCAGCTTAGGGGAGGCCCAGTACTTC.

V usage is TRBV25-1 and J usage is TRBJ2-2; 8 positions agree with TRBD1. The V gene's germline CDR1 is MGHDK and CDR2 SYGVNS. The CDR3 totals 16 residues. Trimming cost V 2 bases and J 3 bases; bases outside gene matches: 5. The CDR3, as DNA: TGTGCCAGCAGTGAACCCCCGGACAGGGACACCGGGGAGCTGTTTTTT. This encodes CASSEPPDRDTGELFF.

This clone was seen a single time. V usage is TRBV5-6 and J usage is TRBJ2-3, with TRBD2 matching 7 bases. After removal of 3 bases from V and 11 bases from J, the junction contained 15 bases not matched to a gene. The CDR3 extends over 15 amino acids. Germline values: CDR1 SGHDT, CDR2 YYEEEE. In DNA, the CDR3 is TGTGCCAGCAGCTCCCCCGGGCGGGAGCCCTTTAGGCAGTATTTT. This encodes CASSSPGREPFRQYF.

V usage is TRBV2 and J usage is TRBJ1-2, with TRBD1 as a possible D gene (6 bases). Germline V gene data show CDR1 as SNHLY and CDR2 as FYNNEI. The germline V and J ends were trimmed by 8 bases and 6 bases, with 10 bases remaining between them. This CDR3 comprises 11 residues. CDR3 loop: CASFHRDGYTF. CDR3 sequence (DNA): TGTGCCAGCTTCCACAGGGATGGCTACACCTTC.

In DNA, the CDR3 is TGTGCTAGTGGACGTAACCGCCCTGGACAGGTTTATCAGCCCCAGCATTTT. It is translated as CASGRNRPGQVYQPQHF. The chain links TRBV12-5 to TRBJ1-5, with 7 nucleotides matching TRBD1. The germline V gene encodes CDR1 LGHNT and CDR2 FRNRAP. The length of the CDR3 is 17 residues. J lost 5 bases, V lost 6 bases, and 16 bases had no gene match.

The chain links TRBV2 to TRBJ1-1; D is ambiguous. V dropped 4 bases and J dropped 0 bases, with 9 bases sitting between them. The CDR3 runs to 14 residues. Per germline, CDR1 SNHLY and CDR2 FYNNEI. The CDR3 DNA is TGTGCCAGCAGTGCCCAGGCCATGAACACTGAAGCTTTCTTT. Translating it yields CASSAQAMNTEAFF.

The genes are TRBV28 and TRBJ1-2; 9 bases are shared with TRBD1. V was clipped by 4 bases and J by 6 bases; unmatched bases: 12. Germline V lookup: CDR1 MDHEN, CDR2 SYDVKM. The CDR3 covers 16 residues. Here the CDR3 DNA reads TGTGCCAGCAGTTCCCCCCCACAGGGGGCCGTCAATGGCTACACCTTC. Amino acids: CASSSPPQGAVNGYTF.

The chain joins TRBV7-9 to TRBJ1-4; D is perhaps TRBD1 (5 bases). This CDR3 region has 15 residues. Germline CDR1 reads SEHNR; CDR2 reads FQNEAQ (reference sequence). Deletions cut 0 bases from V and 8 bases from J, with 13 bases between. In DNA, the CDR3 is TGTGCCAGCAGCTTAGCGCGGGGGAAACAGGAAAAACTGTTTTTT. Translating gives CASSLARGKQEKLFF.

The J gene is TRBJ2-1, the V gene TRBV27, with a weak D call TRBD2 (6 bases). CDR3 length: 13 amino acids. Germline CDR1 is MNHEY and CDR2 is SMNVEV (reference sequence). With 6 bases removed from V and 10 bases from J, the gap between germline ends came to 16 bases. This CDR3 reads CASSIRLVGEQFF. In nucleotides, the CDR3 is TGTGCCAGCAGCATCCGACTAGTCGGCGAGCAGTTCTTC.

The chain recombines TRBV27 with TRBJ2-1, with a tentative D call TRBD1 (6 bases). V was trimmed by 5 bases and J by 10 bases, leaving 18 bases between them. Germline-derived CDR1 and CDR2 are MNHEY and SMNVEV (reference sequence). This CDR3 is 14 amino acids long. CDR3 sequence (DNA): TGTGCCAGCAGTATCACACGGGACACCTGGGAGCAGTTCTTC. Its protein product is CASSITRDTWEQFF.

The rearrangement links TRBV7-6 to TRBJ2-7; TRBD1 is a possible D gene (6 bases). The V end was cut by 6 bases, the J end by 2 bases, with 11 bases between. This CDR3 is 13 amino acids long. Germline CDR1 SGHVS, CDR2 FNYEAQ. As DNA, the CDR3 is TGTGCCAGCAGACAGGGTCCTACCTACGAGCAGTACTTC. Its translation: CASRQGPTYEQYF. Supplemented by reference TRBV7-6 and TRBJ2-7, the full variable domain reads GAGVSQSPRYKVTKRGQDVALRCDPISGHVSLYWYRQALGQGPEFLTYFNYEAQQDKSGLPNDRFSAERPEGSISTLTIQRTEQRDSAMYRCASRQGPTYEQYFGPGTRLTVT.

V gene TRBV4-1 combines with J gene TRBJ2-7; 11 bases fit TRBD2. The germline gives CDR1 MGHRA, CDR2 YSYEKL. This CDR3 is 15 amino acids long. Trimming removed 4 bases from V and 3 bases from J; junction bases left unmatched: 5. CDR3 sequence reads: CASSPTSGEYYEQYF. CDR3 nucleotides: TGCGCCAGCAGCCCGACTAGCGGGGAGTACTACGAGCAGTACTTC.

The chain combines TRBV6-2 or TRBV6-3 with TRBJ2-1, with 12 bases aligning to TRBD2. The V and J ends lost 6 bases and 8 bases, in that order; junction bases with no gene match: 8. CDR3 length equals 15 residues. Germline CDR1 MNHEY, CDR2 SVGEGT. In DNA form, the CDR3 reads TGTGCCAGCAGCCTAGGGACTAGCGGGTTTGATGAGCAGTTCTTC. The encoded protein is CASSLGTSGFDEQFF.